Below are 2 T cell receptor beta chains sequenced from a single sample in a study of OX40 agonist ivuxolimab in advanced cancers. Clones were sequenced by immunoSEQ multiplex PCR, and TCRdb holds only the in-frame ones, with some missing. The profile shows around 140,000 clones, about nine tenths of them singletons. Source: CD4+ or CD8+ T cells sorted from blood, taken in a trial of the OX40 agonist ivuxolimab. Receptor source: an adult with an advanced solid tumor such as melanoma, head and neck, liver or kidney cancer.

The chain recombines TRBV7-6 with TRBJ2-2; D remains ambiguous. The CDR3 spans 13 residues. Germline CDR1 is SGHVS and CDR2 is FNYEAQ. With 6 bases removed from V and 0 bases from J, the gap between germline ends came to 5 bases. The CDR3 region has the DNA TGTGCCAGCAGGGTTTCGAACACCGGGGAGCTGTTTTTT. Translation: CASRVSNTGELFF.

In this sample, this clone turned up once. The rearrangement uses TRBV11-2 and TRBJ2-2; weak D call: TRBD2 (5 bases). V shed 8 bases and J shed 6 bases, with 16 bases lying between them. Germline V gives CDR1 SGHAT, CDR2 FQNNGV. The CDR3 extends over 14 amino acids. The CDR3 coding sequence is TGTGCCAGCCCCCGAGGTAGCGCCCCCGGGGAGCTGTTTTTT. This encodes CASPRGSAPGELFF.